This record concerns one T cell receptor beta chain sequence. Antigen specificity is unknown. V was shortened by 4 bases and J by 3 bases, with 21 bases between the two germline ends. From germline, CDR1 is SGHAT and CDR2 FQNNGV. The CDR3 is 17 residues long. The data belong to a study of cytomegalovirus exposure and HLA in healthy donors. As for the study in general: The 120 validation repertoires used the same platform as the 550 to 800 first-cohort repertoires (as reported by a later analysis). Study outcomes and limitations: Cytomegalovirus association was assigned to around 150 TCR beta chains. In a later analysis, first-cohort TCR clusters were found to tend to co-occur in the approximately 110 validation repertoires.

The donors were part of the roughly 120-subject validation cohort, which stood apart from the approximately 640-subject first cohort. Some clones are missing from TCRdb's copy, which holds only in-frame ones; the method was immunoSEQ multiplex PCR. The sample consists of 210,000 or so clones, just over 85% of them appearing once. The V and J genes are TRBV11-2 and TRBJ2-5, with a weak D call TRBD2 (6 bases). Sequences were obtained from PBMCs. The TCR sequence derives from a woman aged 18-35 years in good health and CMV-seronegative. The CDR3 bases are TGTGCCAGCAGCTCCATAGGAGGAGGGGCTAGAAAAGAGACCCAGTACTTC. Translation gives CASSSIGGGARKETQYF.